This T cell receptor (beta chain) was captured in a study of T-cell memory formation after mild COVID-19. TCRdb used MiXCR to reprocess the 5' RACE reads, holding one entry per CDR3 protein. The sample consists of more than 150,000 distinct CDR3 sequences, approximately 18% of them appearing once. Germline CDR1 MNHEY, CDR2 SVGAGI. The CDR3 loop spans 15 amino acids. The ends lost 7 bases at V and 3 bases at J; junction bases unmatched: 9. Only a few counts were recorded for this clonotype. V usage is TRBV6-5 and J usage is TRBJ1-1, with 9 bases identical to TRBD1. Sequencing was done on a sample of PBMCs or a T cell subset sorted from them (not recorded which). This clonotype was sampled from a man aged 18 to 30 who had mild COVID-19 (a few samples of this study predate the infection). Cell type and time point are not known. This CDR3 reads CASIVQGARHTEAFF. In DNA form, the CDR3 reads TGTGCCAGCATCGTACAGGGGGCGAGGCACACTGAAGCTTTCTTT.